Each of the 22 T cell receptor beta chains below was sequenced from the same sample in a study of prognosis after radiotherapy for stage I lung cancer listed by TCRdb under 2021. TCRdb names Illumina HiSeq 3000 as the instrument used. Two rounds of multiplex PCR on genomic DNA were used to amplify the TCR beta CDR3 region. In the first round of PCR, primers specific to each TRBV and TRBJ gene were used, and the primer sequences are filed in Chinese patent CN105087789A. In-frame beta chains were kept once TCRdb had trimmed the public reads at Q25 with fastp and called clones with MiXCR. Rows with a matching CDR3 protein are joined into one entry that keeps the most common DNA and genes. In all, the sample holds roughly 13,000 distinct CDR3 sequences, and more than 35% of those were seen once. The top ten constitute more than 35% of the sample. This specimen consisted of PBMCs, obtained before or after stereotactic body radiation therapy (not recorded which). The receptors derive from a donor aged 50 or older with non-small cell lung cancer.

J is TRBJ2-5 and V is TRBV27; D remains ambiguous. Trimming pared 3 bases from V and 2 bases from J, leaving 19 bases between. Germline V lookup: CDR1 MNHEY, CDR2 SMNVEV (reference sequence). The CDR3 contains 17 residues. The CDR3, as DNA: TGTGCCAGCAGTTTCCTTCTCAAGGGTATGGGGCAAGAGACCCAGTACTTC. Translated, it gives CASSFLLKGMGQETQYF.

By its share, this clonotype is medium-sized. The V call is TRBV28, the J call TRBJ1-2, with 7 bases that match TRBD1. Germline V gene data show CDR1 as MDHEN and CDR2 as SYDVKM. This CDR3 region has 15 residues. J gave up 0 bases and V 6 bases, and 7 bases lay outside the gene matches. The CDR3 loop is CASSPSGGTNYGYTF. For the CDR3, the DNA is TGTGCCAGCAGCCCTTCAGGGGGGACTAACTATGGCTACACCTTC.

The chain couples TRBV20-1 to TRBJ2-7, with 7 nucleotides matching TRBD2. The CDR3 is 13 residues long. Trimming took 6 bases from V and 2 from J; bases not matched to a gene: 7. Per the germline V gene, CDR1 is DFQATT and CDR2 is SNEGSKA (reference sequence). CDR3 amino acids: CSAPSGATYEQYF. In DNA, the CDR3 is TGCAGTGCCCCAAGCGGGGCGACCTACGAGCAGTACTTC.

This clonotype was detected ten times or more. V is TRBV30 and J is TRBJ2-5; 8 bases agree with TRBD1. With V trimmed by 1 base and J by 5 bases, 12 bases remained unmatched. Germline V gives CDR1 GTSNPN, CDR2 SVGIG (reference sequence). The CDR3 consists of 16 residues. The DNA of the CDR3 is TGTGCCTGGAGTGGCCCGGACAGGGACGGGCTGGAGACCCAGTACTTC. Its protein is CAWSGPDRDGLETQYF.

As for this clonotype: This may stem from a read error, because a much larger clone lies one nucleotide away. No conserved phenylalanine or tryptophan ends this CDR3, so it is likely a read error. The chain employs TRBV18 and TRBJ1-1; D is possibly TRBD1 (6 bases). From germline, CDR1 is KGHSH and CDR2 LQKENI. V was cut by 1 base and J by 1 base, with 10 bases left in between. The CDR3 is made up of 15 amino acids. The CDR3 region has the DNA TGTGCCAGCTCACCACGGGCAGGGGAGAACACTGAAGCTTTCTCT. Encoded protein: CASSPRAGENTEAFS.

The table lists this clonotype with many counts. The rearrangement joins TRBV12-3 or TRBV12-4 to TRBJ2-2; 9 nucleotides line up with TRBD1. The CDR3 has 17 residues. The J segment lost 0 bases and the V segment lost 6 bases, leaving 8 bases of the junction unmatched. As DNA, the CDR3 is TGTGCCAGCAGCCCAACAGGGGGCCTTTCGAACACCGGGGAGCTGTTTTTT. This encodes CASSPTGGLSNTGELFF.

This clonotype was picked up a small number of times. The chain has TRBV27 and TRBJ2-2; weak D call: TRBD2 (5 bases). The CDR3 has 15 residues. The V end lost 2 bases, the J end lost 0 bases, and 7 bases lay between the germline ends. The germline V gene has CDR1 MNHEY and CDR2 SMNVEV (reference sequence). The CDR3 coding sequence is TGTGCCAGCAGTTTACGGGAACCGAACACCGGGGAGCTGTTTTTT. Translating gives CASSLREPNTGELFF.

This clonotype was seen repeatedly, ten times or more. The rearrangement links TRBV28 to TRBJ1-1; D uncertain. Per the germline V gene, CDR1 is MDHEN and CDR2 is SYDVKM. V shed 5 bases and J shed 2 bases, with 15 bases lying between them. This CDR3 region has 15 residues. The DNA for the CDR3 is TGTGCCAGCAGTCCCTCGGGTTTACTTAACACTGAAGCTTTCTTT. Encoded protein: CASSPSGLLNTEAFF.

This clonotype appeared many times. The V call is TRBV20-1, the J call TRBJ2-3; D not certain. The V and J ends lost 3 bases and 6 bases respectively, with 16 bases between them. Germline V gene lookup returns CDR1 DFQATT and CDR2 SNEGSKA (reference sequence). The CDR3 has 14 residues. The CDR3 loop is CSASLPDQLDTQYF. Here the CDR3 DNA reads TGCAGTGCTAGCCTCCCGGACCAGCTGGATACGCAGTATTTT.

V and J are TRBV27 and TRBJ1-2; 8 nucleotides agree with TRBD1. Germline assignment: CDR1 MNHEY and CDR2 SMNVEV (reference sequence). The CDR3 runs 15 residues. The ends lost 6 bases at V and 1 base at J; junction bases unmatched: 7. The CDR3 spells CASRVTGVFNYGYTF. CDR3 in DNA: TGTGCCAGCAGGGTGACAGGGGTTTTTAACTATGGCTACACCTTC.

This clonotype is categorized as medium-sized. J is TRBJ2-1 and V is TRBV27; D is uncertain. The CDR3 has 15 amino acids. The germline V and J ends were trimmed by 4 bases and 1 base, with 11 bases remaining between them. The germline V gene encodes CDR1 MNHEY and CDR2 SMNVEV (reference sequence). CDR3 protein: CASSSSAGSYNEQFF. CDR3 nucleotides: TGTGCCAGCAGTTCCTCGGCCGGGTCCTACAATGAGCAGTTCTTC.

This clonotype appeared a single time. A read error is likely here: a far larger clone is one base away. The chain joins TRBV6-2 or TRBV6-3 to TRBJ1-2, with TRBD1 matching 8 bases. The V gene's germline CDR1 is MNHEY and CDR2 SVGEGT. J lost 6 bases, V lost 5 bases, and 8 bases had no gene match. The length of the CDR3 is 14 residues. CDR3 region: CASSEETGADGYTF. Here the CDR3 DNA reads TGTGCCAGCAGTGAAGAGACAGGGGCAGATGGCTACACCTTC.

The chain uses TRBV6-1 and TRBJ1-1, with 8 nucleotides matching TRBD1. This CDR3 has 15 residues. V lost 9 bases and J lost 2; bases outside the gene matches: 11. Germline values: CDR1 MNHNS, CDR2 SASEGT. CDR3 DNA sequence: TGTGCCAGTAGTCAGCGGACAGGGATTAACACTGAAGCTTTCTTT. Amino acid sequence: CASSQRTGINTEAFF.

This clonotype is medium-sized. The rearrangement joins TRBV6-5 to TRBJ1-6; no definite D call. Germline CDR1 is MNHEY and CDR2 is SVGAGI. Trimming cost V 4 bases and J 7 bases, with 14 bases left between them. The CDR3 spans 15 residues. The CDR3 here is CASSSDGLKNSPLHF. In DNA form, the CDR3 reads TGTGCCAGCAGTTCAGACGGACTGAAGAATTCACCCCTCCACTTT.

Comment on this clonotype: A single base separates this from a much larger clone, so it may be a read error. J is TRBJ1-5 and V is TRBV18; D uncertain. Looked up from germline, CDR1 is KGHSH and CDR2 is LQKENI. This CDR3 spans 16 amino acids. The V and J ends lost 6 bases and 0 bases respectively, with 15 bases between them. CDR3: CASSPIGCRSNQPQHF. CDR3 sequence (DNA): TGTGCCAGCTCCCCAATCGGGTGCCGTAGCAATCAGCCCCAGCATTTT.

The gene calls are TRBV11-2 and TRBJ2-1; D is ambiguous. V dropped 9 bases and J dropped 5 bases, with 14 bases sitting between them. Germline lookup yields CDR1 SGHAT and CDR2 FQNNGV. This CDR3 spans 13 amino acids. The CDR3 is CASRRYVDNEQFF. CDR3 DNA sequence: TGTGCCAGTAGACGTTACGTAGACAATGAGCAGTTCTTC.

By sample share, this clonotype is medium-sized. The J gene is TRBJ2-7, the V gene TRBV20-1, with 7 bases lining up with TRBD2. CDR3 size: 12 residues. Germline-derived CDR1 and CDR2 are DFQATT and SNEGSKA (reference sequence). V dropped 1 base and J dropped 4; count of bases not matched to a gene: 1. CDR3 nucleotide sequence: TGCAGTGCTAGAGTGGGAGGGTACGAGCAGTACTTC. Translating it yields CSARVGGYEQYF.

This clonotype was recorded many times. A single base separates this from a much larger clone, so it may be a read error. The chain links TRBV28 to TRBJ1-2; the match to TRBD1 covers 9 bases. V shed 6 bases and J 8 bases; nucleotides not matched to a gene: 19. The CDR3 has 17 residues. CDR1 is MDHEN and CDR2 is SYDVKM in the germline V gene. The CDR3 is CASSSHGRGQGAWGYTF. CDR3 bases: TGTGCCAGCAGCTCCCACGGCCGGGGACAGGGAGCTTGGGGCTACACCTTC.

The chain employs TRBV7-8 and TRBJ2-7; 8 bases agree with TRBD1. The CDR3 loop spans 12 amino acids. The J segment lost 6 bases and the V segment lost 5 bases, leaving 3 bases of the junction unmatched. Germline V gene lookup returns CDR1 SGHVS and CDR2 FQNEAQ. The CDR3 reads CASSEDRVEQYF. CDR3 coding DNA: TGTGCCAGCAGCGAGGACAGGGTCGAGCAGTACTTC.

This clonotype counts as medium-sized (0.01 to 0.1%). This chain links TRBV20-1 with TRBJ2-7; TRBD2 might be the D (6 bases). This CDR3 has 13 residues. The V gene lost 5 bases and the J gene lost 4 bases, with 15 bases spanning the gap. Germline V lookup: CDR1 DFQATT, CDR2 SNEGSKA (reference sequence). Written as DNA, the CDR3 is TGCAGTGCTGGGGGGACGGGCAATTACGAGCAGTACTTC. It is translated as CSAGGTGNYEQYF.

The V call is TRBV19, the J call TRBJ2-7, with D uncertain. The CDR3 sequence is 16 residues long. The germline V gene encodes CDR1 LNHDA and CDR2 SQIVND (reference sequence). Trimming pared 4 bases from V and 2 bases from J, leaving 18 bases between. CDR3 residues: CASSKGPTVVAYEQYF. CDR3 bases: TGTGCCAGTAGTAAAGGACCCACAGTTGTGGCCTACGAGCAGTACTTC.

The J gene is TRBJ2-1, the V gene TRBV9; 10 bases fit TRBD1. V lost 4 bases to trimming and J lost 11 bases; unmatched junction nucleotides: 12. The V gene's germline CDR1 is SGDLS and CDR2 YYNGEE. This CDR3 comprises 15 residues. The CDR3 is CASSPLTGGRDQQFF. CDR3 nucleotide sequence: TGTGCCAGCAGCCCTCTGACAGGGGGCAGGGATCAGCAGTTCTTC.